This is a list of T cell receptor beta chains from one sample in a study of OX40 agonist ivuxolimab in advanced cancers. Sequencing used immunoSEQ multiplex PCR; TCRdb keeps in-frame clones, though not all of them. Altogether about 58,000 clones are present, around 90% being singletons, with the ten largest covering around 0.61%. The sample in question was CD4+ or CD8+ T cells sorted from blood, obtained in a trial of the OX40 agonist ivuxolimab. These receptor sequences come from an adult with an advanced solid tumor such as melanoma, head and neck, liver or kidney cancer. Both conserved end residues are part of each CDR3. Fields, in order: V gene, clone size, J gene, D gene, CDR3 DNA, CDR3 protein. A D gene is named only where the DNA matches it firmly. Clone size is stated in some rows and not others, as once, few, many or a class when expanded.

>TRBV2|NA|TRBJ1-1|TRBD1
TGTGCCAGCAGCCGGGACAGGGACACTGAAGCTTTCTTT
CASSRDRDTEAFF
>TRBV11-2|NA|TRBJ2-7|NA
TGTGCCAGCAGCTTAGTTGATATCTCCTACGAGCAGTACTTC
CASSLVDISYEQYF
>TRBV27|NA|TRBJ2-7|TRBD1
TGTGCCAGCACCGGACAGGGGGCCTACGAGCAGTACTTC
CASTGQGAYEQYF
>TRBV4-1|NA|TRBJ2-1|NA
TGCGCCAGCAGCTCCTATGGCCTAGCTTTTCTAGGTGAGCAGTTCTTC
CASSSYGLAFLGEQFF
>TRBV19|NA|TRBJ2-7|TRBD1
TGTGCCAGTAGTATCGAGAGGGGGCCATACGAGCAGTACTTC
CASSIERGPYEQYF
>TRBV5-4|NA|TRBJ1-1|NA
TGTGCCAGCAGCTCAAAGGGACTCTTTGAAGCTTTCTTT
CASSSKGLFEAFF
>TRBV4-1|NA|TRBJ2-4|TRBD1
TGCGCCAGCAGCCACGGCGACAGGGATACAAGCTGGAACATTCAGTACTTC
CASSHGDRDTSWNIQYF
>TRBV5-1|NA|TRBJ2-1|NA
TGCGCCAGCAGGGAGAGGGGGGGCCCCTACAATGAGCAGTTCTTC
CASRERGGPYNEQFF
>TRBV7-9|NA|TRBJ2-5|NA
TGTGCCAGCAGCCCTTGGGACCCGGGGCGGGAGACCCAGTACTTC
CASSPWDPGRETQYF
>TRBV7-9|NA|TRBJ2-7|NA
TGTGCCAGCAGCTTAGGAGAGATTCGCACGGACGAGCAGTACTTC
CASSLGEIRTDEQYF
>TRBV19|NA|TRBJ2-5|TRBD2
TGTGCCAGTAGTACCCAGCGGGAGGGGGAAGAGACCCAGTACTTC
CASSTQREGEETQYF
>TRBV9|NA|TRBJ2-2|NA
TGTGCCAGCAGCGTAGGGTTAGGAGGGAGGTCAGCCCACACCGGGGAGCTGTTTTTT
CASSVGLGGRSAHTGELFF
>TRBV7-9|NA|TRBJ1-1|NA
TGTGCCAGCAGCTTAGAGGGGAACACTGAAGCTTTCTTT
CASSLEGNTEAFF
>TRBV6-6|NA|TRBJ2-2|NA
TGTGCCAGCAGCCGAGTCGGCGGAAACACCGGGGAGCTGTTTTTT
CASSRVGGNTGELFF
>TRBV5-1|NA|TRBJ1-3|NA
TGCGCCAGCAGCTTGGAGGTGCCCTCTGGAAACACCATATATTTT
CASSLEVPSGNTIYF
>TRBV21-1|once|TRBJ2-4|NA
TGTGCCAGCAGCAAGCTCCGGGAGGGCAAAAACATTCAGTACTTC
CASSKLREGKNIQYF
>TRBV5-1|NA|TRBJ2-1|TRBD1
TGCGCCAGCAGCCCCCCGACAGGGGGCATTATCGATGAGCAGTTCTTC
CASSPPTGGIIDEQFF
>TRBV9|few|TRBJ1-1|NA
TGTGCCAGCAGTGAAGGGGTGAACACTGAAGCTTTCTTT
CASSEGVNTEAFF
>TRBV6-1|NA|TRBJ2-7|NA
TGTGCCAGCAGTTGGACAGCTTACGAGCAGTACTTC
CASSWTAYEQYF
>TRBV19|NA|TRBJ2-1|TRBD1
TGTGCCAGTAGTATAGATCTGGAACAGGGGGCAAACAATGAGCAGTTCTTC
CASSIDLEQGANNEQFF
>TRBV9|NA|TRBJ2-5|NA
TGTGCCAGCAGCGCGCGAGGGGACGCAGGGACCCAGTACTTC
CASSARGDAGTQYF
>TRBV25-1|NA|TRBJ2-1|NA
TGTGCCAGCAGGGAATACAATGAGCAGTTCTTC
CASREYNEQFF
>TRBV2|once|TRBJ2-3|NA
TGTGCCAGCAAGGATAGCGGCACAGATACGCAGTATTTT
CASKDSGTDTQYF
>TRBV11-3|NA|TRBJ2-1|TRBD2
TGTGCCAGCAAGGCTAGCGGGAGGGCCGAGGGTGAGCAGTTCTTC
CASKASGRAEGEQFF
>TRBV7-6|NA|TRBJ2-7|TRBD1
TGTGCCAGCAGCTCCAGGACAGGCCTGGGTGGCGAGCAGTACTTC
CASSSRTGLGGEQYF
>TRBV19|NA|TRBJ2-3|NA
TGTGCCAGTAGTATATCGAGGTGGGGCTCTAGCACAGATACGCAGTATTTT
CASSISRWGSSTDTQYF
>TRBV19|once|TRBJ2-6|TRBD2
TGTGCCAGTACCCCGGGAGGAAGCTCTGGGGCCAACGTCCTGACTTTC
CASTPGGSSGANVLTF
>TRBV10-2|NA|TRBJ2-2|NA
TGCGCCAGCCAGTCCGGGGCTAACGACACCGGGGAGCTGTTTTTT
CASQSGANDTGELFF
>TRBV2|NA|TRBJ2-2|NA
TGTGCCAGCAGACAGGGTTGGACCGGGGAGCTGTTTTTT
CASRQGWTGELFF
>TRBV6-1|NA|TRBJ1-4|NA
TGTGCCAGCAGTGACCGGACAGTGAATGAAAAACTGTTTTTT
CASSDRTVNEKLFF
>TRBV9|once|TRBJ2-1|NA
TGTGCCAGCAGCGCCGACAACGGTGAGCAGTTCTTC
CASSADNGEQFF
>TRBV6-5|NA|TRBJ1-1|TRBD1
TGTGCCAGCAGTTACTCGGGCAGGGGGACTGAAGCTTTCTTT
CASSYSGRGTEAFF
>TRBV30|NA|TRBJ1-2|TRBD1
TGTGCCTGGAGCCCCGGGACAGGCCGCTACACCTTC
CAWSPGTGRYTF
>TRBV7-8|NA|TRBJ2-3|TRBD1
TGTGCCAGCAGCTACAGGGGAGCGAATACGCAGTATTTT
CASSYRGANTQYF
>TRBV5-1|NA|TRBJ1-2|NA
TGCGCCAGCAGCTCGGACAGCAACTATGGCTACACCTTC
CASSSDSNYGYTF
>TRBV5-6|once|TRBJ2-1|NA
TGTGCCAGCAGCTTAGTTATAGTCAATGAGCAGTTCTTC
CASSLVIVNEQFF
>TRBV2|NA|TRBJ1-5|NA
TGTGCCACCCGGGAAAGGGAAGGATTTAGCAATCAGCCCCAGCATTTT
CATREREGFSNQPQHF
>TRBV18|NA|TRBJ2-7|NA
TGTGCCAGCTCGCCACGACGGAGCTACGAGCAGTACTTC
CASSPRRSYEQYF
>TRBV28|NA|TRBJ2-7|TRBD2
TGTGCCAGCAGTTTACTAGCGGCCTACGAGCAGTACTTC
CASSLLAAYEQYF
>TRBV7-3|NA|TRBJ2-2|NA
TGTGCCAGCAGCATTACAACCGGCGGGGAGCTGTTTTTT
CASSITTGGELFF
>TRBV20-1|NA|TRBJ2-7|NA
TGCAGTGCTCAAATGTCCTACGAGCAGTACTTC
CSAQMSYEQYF
>TRBV7-6|NA|TRBJ2-5|NA
TGTGCCAGCAGTCGAACCCGACAGTCAGAGACCCAGTACTTC
CASSRTRQSETQYF
>TRBV2|NA|TRBJ2-5|TRBD2
TGTGCCAGCGTTCTAGCGGGAGGGCCTGGGACCCAGTACTTC
CASVLAGGPGTQYF
>TRBV5-1|once|TRBJ2-1|TRBD2
TGCGCCAGCAGCGTAGGTCTAGCGGGGAGGCACAATGAGCAGTTCTTC
CASSVGLAGRHNEQFF
>TRBV18|NA|TRBJ2-7|NA
TGTGCCAGCTCACCAGGAAGAAACCGCTACGAGCAGTACTTC
CASSPGRNRYEQYF
>TRBV2|few|TRBJ2-7|NA
TGTGCCAGCAGTGAAGACTTAGCAGGCGAGCAGTACTTC
CASSEDLAGEQYF
>TRBV6-5|NA|TRBJ2-7|TRBD1
TGTGCCAGCAGTGCGACAGGGATAAGCCACGAGCAGTACTTC
CASSATGISHEQYF
>TRBV4-1|NA|TRBJ1-1|NA
TGCGCCAGCAGCCGACCTAATGAGGGCAGAGTGAACACTGAAGCTTTCTTT
CASSRPNEGRVNTEAFF
>TRBV7-2|NA|TRBJ2-1|NA
TGTGCCAGCAGCTTTGCGGGGACGAGGACCTACAATGAGCAGTTCTTC
CASSFAGTRTYNEQFF
>TRBV30|NA|TRBJ2-3|TRBD2
TGTGCCTGGAGCCCAAGCGGGAGATTTACGCAGTATTTT
CAWSPSGRFTQYF
>TRBV6-1|NA|TRBJ2-7|TRBD1
TGTGCCAGCAAGGGACAGGGTGACAACGAGCAGTACTTC
CASKGQGDNEQYF
>TRBV12-2|NA|TRBJ2-2|NA
TGTGCAAGTCGCATCTTTTTTGGCGGGAGGGTCCCCACCGGGGAGCTGTTTTTT
CASRIFFGGRVPTGELFF
>TRBV5-5|NA|TRBJ2-1|TRBD2
TGTGCCAGCAGCTTATCCCTAGCGGGAGGGTTTGATGAGCAGTTCTTC
CASSLSLAGGFDEQFF
>TRBV7-9|once|TRBJ2-2|TRBD1
TGTGCCAGCAGGAAAGGGGGCACCACCGGGGAGCTGTTTTTT
CASRKGGTTGELFF
>TRBV7-8|NA|TRBJ2-2|NA
TGTGCCAGCAGCCGCCACTCCCCCGACAGTTCGAACACCGGGGAGCTGTTTTTT
CASSRHSPDSSNTGELFF
>TRBV5-6|NA|TRBJ2-5|NA
TGTGCCAGCAGGGTTAGGGGCGACCCTCAAGAGACCCAGTACTTC
CASRVRGDPQETQYF
>TRBV6-1|few|TRBJ2-7|TRBD2
TGTGCCAGCAAACGGGAGGTAAAGACCTACGAGCAGTACTTC
CASKREVKTYEQYF
>TRBV7-8|once|TRBJ2-5|TRBD2
TGTGCCAGCAGCCCTAGCGGGAGCGTAGGAGAGACCCAGTACTTC
CASSPSGSVGETQYF
>TRBV7-3|NA|TRBJ2-7|NA
TGTGCCAGCAGCTTAAGAACAAATGACAGCCCCTACGAGCAGTACTTC
CASSLRTNDSPYEQYF